This T cell receptor beta chain was sequenced during a study of blood T cell repertoires in COVID-19. Generated by immunoSEQ multiplex PCR, the TCRdb table keeps only in-frame clones and is missing some. The sample records about 220,000 clones, approximately 86% being singletons. The sample holds a few counts of this clone. Sequencing was carried out using peripheral blood. This receptor was identified in a woman older than 75 with acute or convalescent COVID-19.

The CDR3 protein is CASTARLSGQGAEKLFF. CDR3 bases: TGTGCCAGTACCGCGAGGCTCTCGGGACAGGGTGCTGAAAAACTGTTTTTT. The J gene is TRBJ1-4, the V gene TRBV19, with 9 bases that match TRBD1. The V and J ends lost 7 bases and 7 bases, in that order; junction bases with no gene match: 16. Germline CDR1 is LNHDA and CDR2 is SQIVND (reference sequence). The CDR3 runs 17 residues.